This T cell receptor (beta chain) was profiled in a study of blood T cell repertoires in COVID-19. About the study: Specimens from acute and convalescent COVID-19 originated in the United States, Italy and Spain. Sample material is recorded as cDNA or gDNA derived from T cells, B-cell-depleted T cells, or PBMCs.

It was during active infection that Seattle patients were enrolled and then longitudinally followed. Assay: immunoSEQ multiplex PCR; the TCRdb copy retains only in-frame clones and omits some. The table includes 100,000 to 150,000 clones, 70% to 75% detected once. Germline CDR1 reads MDHEN; CDR2 reads SYDVKM. Germline trimming cut 7 bases from V and 4 bases from J; bases unmatched to any gene: 12. The CDR3 covers 15 residues. Sequences were obtained from peripheral blood. This TCR was recovered from an older man with COVID-19, enrolled during active disease. This chain links TRBV28 with TRBJ1-2; 7 bases line up with TRBD1. CDR3 sequence: CASTDTGAGLYGYTF. The CDR3 DNA is TGTGCCAGCACCGATACAGGGGCTGGGCTCTATGGCTACACCTTC.